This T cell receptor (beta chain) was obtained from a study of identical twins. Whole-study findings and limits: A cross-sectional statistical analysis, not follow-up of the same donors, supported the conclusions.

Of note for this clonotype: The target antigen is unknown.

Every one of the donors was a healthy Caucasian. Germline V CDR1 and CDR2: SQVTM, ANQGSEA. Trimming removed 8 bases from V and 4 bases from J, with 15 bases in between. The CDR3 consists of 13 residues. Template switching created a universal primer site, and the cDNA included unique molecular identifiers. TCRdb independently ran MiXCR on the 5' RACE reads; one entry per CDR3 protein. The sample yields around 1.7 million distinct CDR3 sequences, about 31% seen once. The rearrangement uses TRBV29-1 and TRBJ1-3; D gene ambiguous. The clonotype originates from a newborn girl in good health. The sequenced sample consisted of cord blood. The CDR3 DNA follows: TGCAGCACCGAAGAGCAATACGGAAACACCATATATTTT. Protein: CSTEEQYGNTIYF.